Listed here are 5 T cell receptor beta chains from one sample, sequenced in a study of radiotherapy plus CTLA-4 blockade in lung cancer. The assay was immunoSEQ multiplex PCR, and TCRdb's table has in-frame clones only and misses some. The sample carries around 45,000 clones, about two thirds recorded once. The starting material was peripheral blood, obtained from a patient treated with radiotherapy plus ipilimumab. These TCRs come from a human donor with non-small cell lung cancer who had a partial response to radiotherapy plus ipilimumab.

This clone turned up a few times. This rearrangement joins TRBV7-9 to TRBJ2-3; 9 positions match TRBD2. V was pared by 8 bases and J by 0 bases, with 3 bases of the junction left unmatched. The germline V gene has CDR1 SEHNR and CDR2 FQNEAQ (reference sequence). The CDR3 extends over 14 amino acids. The CDR3 is CASLAGVSTDTQYF. CDR3 coding DNA: TGTGCCAGCTTAGCGGGGGTCAGCACAGATACGCAGTATTTT. Together with reference TRBV7-9 and TRBJ2-3, the CDR3 gives the full variable domain: DTGVSQNPRHKITKRGQNVTFRCDPISEHNRLYWYRQTLGQGPEFLTYFQNEAQLEKSRLLSDRFSAERPKGSFSTLEIQRTEQGDSAMYLCASLAGVSTDTQYFGPGTRLTVL.

The rearrangement joins TRBV2 to TRBJ1-1, with D hard to call. V was cut by 6 bases and J by 6 bases, with 8 bases left in between. CDR3 length: 11 residues. Germline V gene data show CDR1 as SNHLY and CDR2 as FYNNEI. This CDR3 is CASRRLAEAFF. DNA for the CDR3: TGTGCCAGCAGACGACTTGCTGAAGCTTTCTTT.

The chain carries TRBV4-2 and TRBJ2-7; TRBD2 matches at 8 bases. Germline V gene lookup returns CDR1 LGHNA and CDR2 YNFKEQ. Trimming at V came to 0 bases and at J to 3 bases, leaving 4 bases not matched to a gene. This CDR3 has 15 amino acids. The DNA of the CDR3 is TGTGCCAGCAGCCAAGAGAGCGGGGGATTCTACGAGCAGTACTTC. Translation gives CASSQESGGFYEQYF.

This clone was seen only once. One end of the junction fails to match germline, which may point to a read error. The same CDR3 can be traced to other DNA sequences in this sample. V and J are TRBV5-1 and TRBJ1-1; D ambiguous. Germline V gives CDR1 SGHRS, CDR2 YFSETQ. The CDR3 has 14 residues. The CDR3 DNA sequence: TGCGCCAGCAGCTTGGAACCGAGAGACACTGAGGCTTTCTTT. It codes for CASSLEPRDTEAFF.

This sequence joins TRBV5-6 and TRBJ2-1, with 8 bases fitting TRBD1. With V trimmed by 4 bases and J by 0 bases, 3 bases remained unmatched. Germline V gives CDR1 SGHDT, CDR2 YYEEEE. The CDR3 length is 15 residues. This chain's CDR3 is CASSQGTGSYNEQFF. CDR3 nucleotide sequence: TGTGCCAGCAGCCAGGGGACAGGCTCCTACAATGAGCAGTTCTTC.